Below, 19 T cell receptor beta chains from the same sample are listed, as sequenced in a study of T cells in Graves' hyperthyroidism and ophthalmopathy. TCR beta CDR3 regions were amplified from RNA. The TCR CDR3 first-round RT-PCR relied on the HTBI primer set. TCRdb independently ran MiXCR on the multiplex PCR reads; one entry per CDR3 protein. The table records 50,000 to 60,000 distinct CDR3 sequences, 48% of them present only once. The sequencing sample was made of blood. The origin of the receptors is a woman aged 50 to 60 with Graves' ophthalmopathy.

This clonotype was seen repeatedly, ten times or more. This chain joins TRBV12-3 or TRBV12-4 and TRBJ2-5; TRBD1 agrees at 10 bases. This CDR3 has 16 amino acids. The V segment lost 4 bases and the J segment 2 bases; nucleotides outside the gene matches: 7. CDR3 DNA sequence: TGTGCCAGCAGTTCGACAGGGGGCGGGCTACAAGAGACCCAGTACTTC. Translated, it gives CASSSTGGGLQETQYF.

In this sample, this clonotype turned up many times. The V call is TRBV5-1, the J call TRBJ1-2; D unresolved. Germline V gene sequence: CDR1 SGHRS, CDR2 YFSETQ. The germline V and J ends were trimmed by 6 bases and 7 bases, with 19 bases remaining between them. CDR3 length: 14 residues. The CDR3 loop is CASKLSGSGSGYTF. CDR3 nucleotide sequence: TGCGCCAGCAAACTCTCCGGGTCCGGGTCTGGCTACACCTTC. The full variable domain, its missing parts supplied by reference TRBV5-1 and TRBJ1-2, is KAGVTQTPRYLIKTRGQQVTLSCSPISGHRSVSWYQQTPGQGLQFLFEYFSETQRNKGNFPGRFSGRQFSNSRSEMNVSTLELGDSALYLCASKLSGSGSGYTFGSGTRLTVV.

This clonotype has at least ten counts. V and J are TRBV7-2 and TRBJ1-2, with unresolved D. The V gene lost 1 base and the J gene lost 4 bases, with 4 bases spanning the gap. The CDR3 runs 12 residues. Germline values: CDR1 SGHTA, CDR2 FQGNSA. In DNA form, the CDR3 reads TGTGCCAGCAGCTTAGGGGGCTATGGCTACACCTTC. This codes for CASSLGGYGYTF.

Note on this clonotype: The junction and the germline gene differ at one end; a read error may be behind it. The J gene is TRBJ2-3, the V gene TRBV14; D unclear. Germline CDR1 reads SGHDN; CDR2 reads FVKESK. This CDR3 has 14 residues. For the CDR3, the DNA is TGTGCCAGCCGCCAATATCTTAGCACAGATACGCAGTATTTT. This sequence encodes CASRQYLSTDTQYF. Full variable domain (outside the CDR3, taken from reference TRBV14 and TRBJ2-3): EAGVTQFPSHSVIEKGQTVTLRCDPISGHDNLYWYRRVMGKEIKFLLHFVKESKQDESGMPNNRFLAERTGGTYSTLKVQPAELEDSGVYFCASRQYLSTDTQYFGPGTRLTVL.

This clonotype has a count of ten or more. The chain employs TRBV7-8 and TRBJ2-5; possible D gene TRBD1, 6 bases. CDR1 SGHVS and CDR2 FQNEAQ come from the germline V gene. This CDR3 has 15 amino acids. Trimming removed 7 bases from V and 6 bases from J, with 21 bases in between. This chain's CDR3 is CASTHSQGTRKTQYF. The CDR3, as DNA: TGTGCCAGCACCCACAGCCAGGGGACCCGCAAGACCCAGTACTTC. The complete variable domain, with remaining parts taken from reference TRBV7-8 and TRBJ2-5, reads GAGVSQSPRYKVAKRGQDVALRCDPISGHVSLFWYQQALGQGPEFLTYFQNEAQLDKSGLPSDRFFAERPEGSVSTLKIQRTQQEDSAVYLCASTHSQGTRKTQYFGPGTRLLVL.

This clonotype was recorded many times. V is TRBV12-3 or TRBV12-4 and J is TRBJ2-5; a possible D gene is TRBD2 (6 bases). The CDR3 has 15 residues. V was pared by 4 bases and J by 1 base, with 13 bases between. The CDR3, as DNA: TGTGCCAGCAGTTCCTTCCGGGACTCCCAAGAGACCCAGTACTTC. Encoded protein: CASSSFRDSQETQYF.

This clonotype was counted ten times or more. V and J are TRBV20-1 and TRBJ1-1; no clear D gene. Germline V gene sequence: CDR1 DFQATT, CDR2 SNEGSKA (reference sequence). The CDR3 is 14 residues long. Trimming removed 4 bases from V and 0 bases from J, with 12 bases in between. CDR3 nucleotide sequence: TGCAGTGCTACCTTTGGCAACATGAACACTGAAGCTTTCTTT. As protein: CSATFGNMNTEAFF.

This clonotype has a count of ten or more. The chain employs TRBV6-6 and TRBJ1-1; no clear D gene. Germline assignment: CDR1 MNHNY and CDR2 SVGAGI (reference sequence). CDR3 size: 12 residues. Trimming took 2 bases from V and 2 from J, leaving 3 bases between them. This CDR3 is CASSYLNTEAFF. CDR3 in DNA: TGTGCCAGCAGTTACCTTAACACTGAAGCTTTCTTT.

About this clonotype: A much larger clone lies one base from this, so it may be a read error. The rearrangement joins TRBV7-9 to TRBJ1-5; D gene unclear. Germline CDR1 reads SEHNR; CDR2 reads FQNEAQ (reference sequence). The CDR3 is 13 amino acids. Trimming removed 4 bases from V and 8 bases from J, with 12 bases in between. The CDR3 DNA reads as TGTGCCAGCAGCTCCGAAGAGCAGGAGCCCCAGCATTTT. It encodes CASSSEEQEPQHF.

This clonotype was counted ten times or more. J is TRBJ1-4 and V is TRBV5-1; the D gene is possibly TRBD1 (5 bases). Trimming removed 4 bases at V and 2 bases at J, with 12 bases between. Germline V gives CDR1 SGHRS, CDR2 YFSETQ. The CDR3 is 15 amino acids. In DNA form, the CDR3 reads TGCGCCAGCAGCCAGACGTCAGGGACTAATGAAAAACTGTTTTTT. Its translation is CASSQTSGTNEKLFF. Complete variable domain (other parts from reference TRBV5-1 and TRBJ1-4): KAGVTQTPRYLIKTRGQQVTLSCSPISGHRSVSWYQQTPGQGLQFLFEYFSETQRNKGNFPGRFSGRQFSNSRSEMNVSTLELGDSALYLCASSQTSGTNEKLFFGSGTQLSVL.

The rearrangement joins TRBV28 to TRBJ1-1; no clear D. CDR3 length: 14 amino acids. Deletions cut 6 bases from V and 0 bases from J, with 11 bases between. The germline gives CDR1 MDHEN, CDR2 SYDVKM. CDR3 protein: CASRYGTLNTEAFF. The DNA for the CDR3 is TGTGCCAGCAGATACGGAACTTTGAACACTGAAGCTTTCTTT.

This clonotype is a singleton in its sample. The junction differs from germline at one of its ends, possibly a read error. The chain carries TRBV5-4 and TRBJ2-5; D not resolved. The CDR3 has 13 amino acids. Germline V lookup: CDR1 SGHNT, CDR2 YYREEE (reference sequence). CDR3 in DNA: TGTGCCAGCAGATCTTGGCAGCAAGAGGCCCAGTACTTC. This translates into CASRSWQQEAQYF.

The J gene is TRBJ1-1, the V gene TRBV7-9, with D tentatively TRBD1 (6 bases). CDR1 is SEHNR and CDR2 is FQNEAQ in the germline V gene (reference sequence). CDR3 length equals 13 residues. Trimming shortened V by 8 bases and J by 4 bases, and 14 bases separated the two germline ends. The CDR3 spells CASGGSRGTEAFF. CDR3 in DNA: TGTGCCAGCGGAGGGAGCAGGGGCACTGAAGCTTTCTTT.

This clonotype was seen ten or more times. The chain is built from TRBV6-5 and TRBJ1-2; 8 bases fit TRBD1. The CDR3 consists of 15 residues. CDR1 and CDR2 (germline): MNHEY, SVGAGI. Trimming at V came to 5 bases and at J to 10 bases, leaving 15 bases not matched to a gene. The DNA of the CDR3 is TGTGCCAGCAGTCTAACAGGGGGTATATCTTCTTTCTACACCTTC. It specifies CASSLTGGISSFYTF.

The CDR3 loop reads CASSIAASGAYEQYF. CDR3 nucleotide sequence: TGTGCCAGTAGTATAGCGGCTAGCGGTGCCTACGAGCAGTACTTC. The chain couples TRBV19 to TRBJ2-7; 7 bases match TRBD2. With V trimmed by 1 base and J by 2 bases, 5 bases remained unmatched. There are 15 residues in the CDR3. Germline V lookup: CDR1 LNHDA, CDR2 SQIVND (reference sequence).

This clonotype came up many times. The V call is TRBV9, the J call TRBJ2-3; 7 bases map to TRBD2. The CDR3 contains 17 residues. V lost 3 bases and J lost 1; bases outside the gene matches: 11. Germline values: CDR1 SGDLS, CDR2 YYNGEE. The CDR3 protein is CASSAARGRGGTDTQYF. In DNA form, the CDR3 reads TGTGCCAGCAGCGCAGCCCGGGGACGGGGGGGCACAGATACGCAGTATTTT.

This clonotype occurred many times. This sequence joins TRBV16 and TRBJ2-7; D call uncertain. In germline, CDR1 is KGHSY, CDR2 FQNENV. This CDR3 spans 13 amino acids. Trimming left V 0 bases short and J 1 base short, with 4 bases between. CDR3 nucleotide sequence: TGTGCCAGCAGCCAATCGCCATCCTACGAGCAGTACTTC. It yields the protein CASSQSPSYEQYF.

This rearrangement joins TRBV2 to TRBJ2-5, with D possibly matching TRBD1 (6 bases). Trimming left V 7 bases short and J 2 bases short, with 11 bases between. Germline CDR1 and CDR2: SNHLY and FYNNEI. The CDR3 is 13 residues long. The CDR3 DNA follows: TGTGCCAGCACTAGGACAGCTCAAGAGACCCAGTACTTC. This gives the protein CASTRTAQETQYF.

The table lists this clonotype with many counts. This sequence joins TRBV7-9 and TRBJ2-1; D unclear. Between the trimmed V and J ends, which lost 3 bases and 7 bases, there was a span of 10 bases. CDR1 SEHNR and CDR2 FQNEAQ come from the germline V gene (reference sequence). The CDR3 is 13 residues long. DNA of the CDR3: TGTGCCAGCAGCTTTACGACCCGGAATGAGCAGTTCTTC. It yields the protein CASSFTTRNEQFF.